What follows are 19 T cell receptor beta chains derived from one specimen sequenced in a study of blood T cells in healthy people across ages. The second PCR ran about 6 to 12 cycles with a sample-barcoded 5' primer and J-beta primers. TCRdb re-derived calls from the 5' RACE reads in MiXCR, one entry per CDR3 protein. The sample shows some 1.8 million distinct CDR3 sequences, about two fifths of them seen only once. The sequencing input was blood. These receptors were obtained from a human donor in good health.

This rearrangement joins TRBV4-2 to TRBJ2-7, with TRBD1 as a possible D gene (5 bases). V lost 0 bases and J lost 2, with 14 bases in between. In germline, CDR1 is LGHNA, CDR2 YNFKEQ. The CDR3 length is 16 residues. The CDR3 coding sequence is TGTGCCAGCAGCCAAGACTTGACAGTCGCGACCTACGAGCAGTACTTC. It encodes CASSQDLTVATYEQYF.

The genes are TRBV15 and TRBJ2-7; weak D call: TRBD1 (6 bases). V was clipped by 8 bases and J by 2 bases, with 13 bases between them. Germline V gene sequence: CDR1 LNHNV, CDR2 YYDKDF (reference sequence). The CDR3 contains 13 residues. CDR3: CATATGNPYEQYF. CDR3 DNA sequence: TGTGCCACCGCGACAGGAAATCCCTACGAGCAGTACTTC. The whole variable domain, remainder taken from reference TRBV15 and TRBJ2-7, is DAMVIQNPRYQVTQFGKPVTLSCSQTLNHNVMYWYQQKSSQAPKLLFHYYDKDFNNEADTPDNFQSRRPNTSFCFLDIRSPGLGDTAMYLCATATGNPYEQYFGPGTRLTVT.

This clonotype was detected a few times. The chain recombines TRBV6-6 with TRBJ1-2; 7 bases map to TRBD1. The CDR3 sequence is 12 residues long. CDR1 is MNHNY, CDR2 SVGAGI, per germline (reference sequence). DNA for the CDR3: TGTGCTTCCAGGGGGACAAACTATGGCTACACCTTC. Translated, it gives CASRGTNYGYTF.

This clonotype has just a few counts. This chain joins TRBV3-1 and TRBJ1-6, with D perhaps matching TRBD1 (5 bases). Trimming pared 0 bases from V and 10 bases from J, leaving 7 bases between. From germline, CDR1 is LGHDT and CDR2 YNNKEL (reference sequence). The CDR3 is made up of 13 amino acids. The CDR3: CASSQDRQSPLHF. CDR3 sequence (DNA): TGTGCCAGCAGCCAAGATCGACAGTCACCCCTCCACTTT. Filled out from reference TRBV3-1 and TRBJ1-6, the complete variable domain reads DTAVSQTPKYLVTQMGNDKSIKCEQNLGHDTMYWYKQDSKKFLKIMFSYNNKELIINETVPNRFSPKSPDKAHLNLHINSLELGDSAVYFCASSQDRQSPLHFGNGTRLTVT.

In its sample, this clonotype was seen many times. The chain is built from TRBV7-2 and TRBJ2-6; D gene uncertain. V was cut by 4 bases and J by 0 bases, with 16 bases left in between. Per germline, CDR1 SGHTA and CDR2 FQGNSA. This CDR3 comprises 18 residues. The CDR3 nucleotides read TGTGCCAGCAGCTCCCGAAAGAGATCCCCCTCTGGGGCCAACGTCCTGACTTTC. Residues: CASSSRKRSPSGANVLTF.

The chain combines TRBV29-1 with TRBJ2-7; D tentatively reads TRBD1 or TRBD2 (5 bases each). V was shortened by 1 base and J by 6 bases, with 22 bases between the two germline ends. This CDR3 spans 16 amino acids. Germline loops: CDR1 SQVTM, CDR2 ANQGSEA. The CDR3 DNA is TGCAGCGTTGAAGCCTTCGGTATAGGGACCCCCCTCGAGCAGTACTTC. Its translation: CSVEAFGIGTPLEQYF.

The CDR3 here is CSAPRTGGRQPQHF. CDR3 DNA sequence: TGCAGTGCTCCCCGGACGGGGGGCCGTCAGCCCCAGCATTTT. This sequence joins TRBV20-1 and TRBJ1-5; D might be TRBD1 (6 bases). The CDR3 is made up of 14 amino acids. The V and J ends lost 5 bases and 6 bases respectively, with 17 bases between them. The germline gives CDR1 DFQATT, CDR2 SNEGSKA (reference sequence).

Details on this clonotype: An end of the junction does not agree with germline; a read error may underlie this. The J gene is TRBJ2-1, the V gene TRBV15, with D perhaps TRBD2 (5 bases). The CDR3 has 15 residues. The germline gives CDR1 LNHNV, CDR2 YYDKDF (reference sequence). The CDR3 DNA sequence: TGTGCCGCCAGCGGAAGACGGAGCTCCTACAATGAGCAGTTCTTC. Translation gives CAASGRRSSYNEQFF.

This clonotype showed up many times. This CDR3 reads CASSQDRTAYPYEQYF. CDR3 in DNA: TGCGCCAGCAGCCAAGATAGGACCGCCTATCCCTACGAGCAGTACTTC. This rearrangement joins TRBV4-1 to TRBJ2-7; D uncertain. V was cut by 0 bases and J by 2 bases, with 14 bases left in between. CDR1 and CDR2 (germline): MGHRA, YSYEKL. The CDR3 runs 16 residues.

The chain has TRBV4-3 and TRBJ2-7; D tentatively fits TRBD1 or TRBD2 (5 bases each). The germline V and J ends were trimmed by 4 bases and 5 bases, with 15 bases remaining between them. The CDR3 consists of 14 residues. CDR1 is LGHNA and CDR2 is YSLEER in the germline V gene. The CDR3 DNA is TGCGCCAGCAGCCGCTTGGGGGAGAAACACGAGCAGTACTTC. Encoded protein: CASSRLGEKHEQYF.

This clonotype has just a few counts. V and J are TRBV6-2 or TRBV6-3 and TRBJ2-1; 7 bases agree with TRBD1. CDR1 MNHEY and CDR2 SVGEGT come from the germline V gene. V was pared by 0 bases and J by 0 bases, with 2 bases of the junction left unmatched. This CDR3 spans 16 amino acids. This CDR3 is CASSYSTGSSYNEQFF. The CDR3 DNA sequence: TGTGCCAGCAGTTACTCGACAGGGAGCTCCTACAATGAGCAGTTCTTC.

The J gene is TRBJ1-1, the V gene TRBV29-1; D is unresolved. The germline CDR1 and CDR2 sequences are SQVTM and ANQGSEA. V shed 7 bases and J shed 0 bases, with 6 bases lying between them. The CDR3 consists of 11 residues. This CDR3 is CSGQLNTEAFF. The DNA of the CDR3 is TGCAGCGGTCAGCTGAACACTGAAGCTTTCTTT.

The CDR3 loop reads CASSLQGPIYEQYF. The CDR3, as DNA: TGTGCCAGCAGTTTACAGGGCCCCATCTACGAGCAGTACTTC. This chain connects TRBV12-3 or TRBV12-4 to TRBJ2-7, with D perhaps matching TRBD1 (5 bases). This CDR3 contains 14 residues. V was pared by 2 bases and J by 3 bases, with 11 bases between.

The rearrangement uses TRBV12-5 and TRBJ1-6; D uncertain. From germline, CDR1 is LGHNT and CDR2 FRNRAP. This CDR3 has 15 residues. V lost 0 bases to trimming and J lost 5 bases, with 8 bases between them. CDR3 DNA sequence: TGTGCTAGTGGTTTGGTACAAGGGAATAATTCACCCCTCCACTTT. As protein: CASGLVQGNNSPLHF. The whole variable domain, filled in from reference TRBV12-5 and TRBJ1-6, reads DARVTQTPRHKVTEMGQEVTMRCQPILGHNTVFWYRQTMMQGLELLAYFRNRAPLDDSGMPKDRFSAEMPDATLATLKIQPSEPRDSAVYFCASGLVQGNNSPLHFGNGTRLTVT.

J is TRBJ1-2 and V is TRBV11-2, with 9 positions matching TRBD1. V lost 5 bases and J lost 3; bases outside the gene matches: 4. Germline V gene lookup returns CDR1 SGHAT and CDR2 FQNNGV. This CDR3 region has 14 residues. CDR3 nucleotide sequence: TGTGCCAGCAGCCCAAGACAGGGGGACTATGGCTACACCTTC. Translating it yields CASSPRQGDYGYTF.

This chain joins TRBV27 and TRBJ2-1; TRBD2 is a possible D gene (6 bases). Looked up from germline, CDR1 is MNHEY and CDR2 is SMNVEV (reference sequence). This CDR3 spans 16 amino acids. V was cut by 5 bases and J by 1 base, with 15 bases left in between. The CDR3 spells CASSPIAGGSYNEQFF. The CDR3 region has the DNA TGTGCCAGCAGTCCCATAGCTGGGGGGTCCTACAATGAGCAGTTCTTC.

This clonotype turned up a few times. The chain carries TRBV10-3 and TRBJ2-7, with D perhaps matching TRBD1 (6 bases). V dropped 8 bases and J dropped 2 bases, with 16 bases sitting between them. Germline values: CDR1 ENHRY, CDR2 SYGVKD. The CDR3 sequence is 14 residues long. CDR3 sequence reads: CAIGVDRIPYEQYF. CDR3 DNA: TGTGCCATCGGGGTAGACAGGATTCCCTACGAGCAGTACTTC.

Points on this clonotype: At one end, the junction sequence differs from germline, possibly due to a read error. The CDR3 is CVSLGRLQETQYF. Written as DNA, the CDR3 is TGTGTCAGCCTGGGGCGGCTACAAGAGACCCAGTACTTC. The chain combines TRBV18 with TRBJ2-5; D is possibly TRBD1 (5 bases). Looked up from germline, CDR1 is KGHSH and CDR2 is LQKENI. This CDR3 spans 13 amino acids.

The gene calls are TRBV9 and TRBJ2-3; D is uncertain. The CDR3 loop spans 14 amino acids. Trimming pared 0 bases from V and 5 bases from J, leaving 10 bases between. Germline assignment: CDR1 SGDLS and CDR2 YYNGEE. CDR3 amino acids: CASSVEDFRDTQYF. CDR3 coding DNA: TGTGCCAGCAGCGTAGAGGATTTTCGAGATACGCAGTATTTT.